Shown below are 15 T cell receptor beta chains from a single sample sequenced in a study of T cells expressing NK-cell markers. TCRdb reprocessed the 5' RACE reads, with one entry per CDR3 protein and no DNA. This sample's table reports 25,000 to 35,000 distinct CDR3 sequences. The sample comprised blood T cells: a sorted CD56 or NKG2C T cell subset, CD4+ or CD8+ T cells, or bulk PBMC T cells (not recorded which). These receptors were collected from a woman between 18 and 70 years old in good health.

V and J are TRBV12-3 or TRBV12-4 and TRBJ2-1; TCRdb's D call of TRBD1 is untestable without DNA. The CDR3 has 14 residues. The CDR3 loop reads CASSPTVDYNEQFF.

V and J are TRBV12-3 or TRBV12-4 and TRBJ2-7. This CDR3 contains 12 residues. The chain's CDR3 is CASSQFDYEQYF.

This CDR3 reads CASSLGGGAGELFF. V is TRBV11-2 and J is TRBJ2-2; absent DNA, TCRdb's TRBD1 call cannot be checked. CDR3 length: 14 residues. Germline values: CDR1 SGHAT, CDR2 FQNNGV.

V usage is TRBV5-6 and J usage is TRBJ2-1; the D gene TCRdb calls, TRBD1, cannot be checked with no DNA. Germline lookup yields CDR1 SGHDT and CDR2 YYEEEE. This CDR3 has 12 residues. The CDR3 is CASTPSRGEQFF.

V is TRBV7-6 and J is TRBJ2-1; TCRdb lists TRBD2, though no DNA is available to test this call. Germline V gives CDR1 SGHVS, CDR2 FNYEAQ. The CDR3 spans 13 residues. The CDR3 protein is CASSPGGYNEQFF.

The chain links TRBV7-9 to TRBJ2-7. The germline V gene encodes CDR1 SEHNR and CDR2 FQNEAQ (reference sequence). This CDR3 is 15 amino acids long. This chain's CDR3 is CASSLGVGEIYEQYF.

This chain connects TRBV30 to TRBJ2-7; TCRdb returns TRBD1, unconfirmable since there is no DNA. The CDR3 runs to 14 residues. CDR1 and CDR2 (germline): GTSNPN, SVGIG (reference sequence). This chain's CDR3 is CAWSPGTGVYEQYF.

V gene TRBV5-8 combines with J gene TRBJ1-2. Germline loops: CDR1 SGHTS, CDR2 YDEGEE. The CDR3 sequence is 13 residues long. The CDR3 protein is CASSLGGDYGYTF.

J is TRBJ2-7 and V is TRBV5-8. The CDR3 is made up of 15 amino acids. Germline CDR1 reads SGHTS; CDR2 reads YDEGEE. The CDR3 is CASSLERRNSYEQYF. The full variable domain, in which reference TRBV5-8 and TRBJ2-7 provide the parts outside the CDR3, is EAGVTQSPTHLIKTRGQQATLRCSPISGHTSVYWYQQALGLGLQFLLWYDEGEERNRGNFPPRFSGRQFPNYSSELNVNALELEDSALYLCASSLERRNSYEQYFGPGTRLTVT.

The chain has TRBV15 and TRBJ2-2. Germline-derived CDR1 and CDR2 are LNHNV and YYDKDF (reference sequence). The CDR3 consists of 16 residues. The CDR3 here is CATSREAGSVTGELFF.

The rearrangement joins TRBV9 to TRBJ2-3; TCRdb names TRBD2, which stays unverified in the absence of DNA. The CDR3 loop spans 15 amino acids. Per the germline V gene, CDR1 is SGDLS and CDR2 is YYNGEE. This chain's CDR3 is CASSVPSGATDTQYF.

This chain links TRBV13 with TRBJ2-5; lacking DNA, the TRBD2 call made by TCRdb goes unchecked. The CDR3 has 15 residues. Looked up from germline, CDR1 is PRHDT and CDR2 is FYEKMQ (reference sequence). This CDR3 is CASSFAGGSQETQYF.

The V call is TRBV5-1, the J call TRBJ2-3. The CDR3 consists of 13 residues. The V gene's germline CDR1 is SGHRS and CDR2 YFSETQ. This CDR3 reads CASSWDFTDTQYF.

This chain connects TRBV5-5 to TRBJ1-1. The CDR3 runs 13 residues. The germline gives CDR1 SGHKS, CDR2 YYEKEE (reference sequence). CDR3 loop: CASSLAGYTEAFF.

V usage is TRBV19 and J usage is TRBJ2-3; TCRdb gives TRBD2 as the D gene, but with no DNA this cannot be confirmed. CDR1 is LNHDA and CDR2 is SQIVND in the germline V gene (reference sequence). The CDR3 is 15 residues long. The CDR3 sequence is CASRGLERATDTQYF.